The source of this TCR beta chain is a study of early T cells in non-severe SARS-CoV-2 infection. Looking at the study overall: Sequencing used unsorted whole-blood bulk RNA, so chains lack pairing.

The CDR3 is made up of 14 amino acids. The germline gives CDR1 SGHNT, CDR2 YYREEE (reference sequence). V was trimmed by 3 bases and J by 4 bases, leaving 13 bases between them. Attachment of unique molecular identifiers was made to individual cDNA molecules. From the 5' RACE reads, TCRdb called clonotypes with MiXCR, one entry per CDR3 protein. The top ten clones hold 3.5% to 5% of a sample with some 82,000 distinct CDR3 sequences, around 12% of them seen once. The chain joins TRBV5-4 to TRBJ1-2; no clear D gene. The origin of this receptor is an adult who was a healthcare worker with PCR-confirmed SARS-CoV-2 infection or an uninfected control (not recorded which). The sequenced sample was whole blood, obtained at baseline. CDR3 sequence: CASSSLGAGYGYTF. Here the CDR3 DNA reads TGTGCCAGCAGCTCCCTGGGTGCGGGCTATGGCTACACCTTC.